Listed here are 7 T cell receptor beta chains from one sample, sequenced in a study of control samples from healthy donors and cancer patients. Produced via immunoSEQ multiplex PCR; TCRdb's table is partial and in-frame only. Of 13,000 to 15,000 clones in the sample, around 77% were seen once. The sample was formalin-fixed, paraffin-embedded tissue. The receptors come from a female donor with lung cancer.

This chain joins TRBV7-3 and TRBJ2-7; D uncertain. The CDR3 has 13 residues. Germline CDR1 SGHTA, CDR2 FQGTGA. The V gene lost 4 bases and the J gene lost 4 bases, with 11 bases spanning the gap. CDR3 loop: CASSSGPGYEQYF. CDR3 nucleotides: TGTGCCAGCAGCTCCGGACCCGGTTACGAGCAGTACTTC.

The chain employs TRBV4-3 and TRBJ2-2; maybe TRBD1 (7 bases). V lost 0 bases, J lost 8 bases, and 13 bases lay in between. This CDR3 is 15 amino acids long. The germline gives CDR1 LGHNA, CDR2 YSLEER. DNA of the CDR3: TGCGCCAGCAGCCAAGAGAGGGGGCTAGCGGGGGAGCTGTTTTTT. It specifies CASSQERGLAGELFF.

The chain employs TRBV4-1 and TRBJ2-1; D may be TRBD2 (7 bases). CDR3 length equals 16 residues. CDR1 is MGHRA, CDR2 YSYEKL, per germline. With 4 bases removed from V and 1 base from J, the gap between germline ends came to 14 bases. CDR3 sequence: CASSRGGGESYNEQFF. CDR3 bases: TGCGCCAGCAGCCGGGGGGGCGGGGAGTCCTACAATGAGCAGTTCTTC.

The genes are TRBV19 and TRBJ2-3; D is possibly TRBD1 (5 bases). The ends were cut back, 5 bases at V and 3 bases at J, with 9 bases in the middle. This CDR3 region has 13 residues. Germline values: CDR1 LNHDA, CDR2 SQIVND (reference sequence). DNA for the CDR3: TGTGCCAGTAGTTATCAGGGAACAGATACGCAGTATTTT. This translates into CASSYQGTDTQYF. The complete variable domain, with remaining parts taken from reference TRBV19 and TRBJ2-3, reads DGGITQSPKYLFRKEGQNVTLSCEQNLNHDAMYWYRQDPGQGLRLIYYSQIVNDFQKGDIAEGYSVSREKKESFPLTVTSAQKNPTAFYLCASSYQGTDTQYFGPGTRLTVL.

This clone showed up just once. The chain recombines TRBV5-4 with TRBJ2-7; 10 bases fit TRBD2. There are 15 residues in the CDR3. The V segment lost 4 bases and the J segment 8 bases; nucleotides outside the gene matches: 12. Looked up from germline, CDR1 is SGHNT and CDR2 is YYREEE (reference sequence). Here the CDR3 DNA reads TGTGCCAGCAGCCCGAGGGAAGCGGGAGGGGCCAAGCAGTACTTC. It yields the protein CASSPREAGGAKQYF.

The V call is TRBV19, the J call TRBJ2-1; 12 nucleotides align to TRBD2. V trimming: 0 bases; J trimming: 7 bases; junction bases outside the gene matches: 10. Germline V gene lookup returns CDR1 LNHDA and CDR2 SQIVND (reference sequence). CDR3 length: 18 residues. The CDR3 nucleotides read TGTGCCAGTAGTATAGATATAATGACTAGCGGGAGTGGGAATGAGCAGTTCTTC. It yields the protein CASSIDIMTSGSGNEQFF.

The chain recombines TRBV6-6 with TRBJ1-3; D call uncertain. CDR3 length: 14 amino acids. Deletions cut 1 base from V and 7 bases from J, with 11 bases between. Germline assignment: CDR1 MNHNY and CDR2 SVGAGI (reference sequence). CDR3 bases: TGTGCCAGCAGTTACTACCGTCCGGGGAACACCATATATTTT. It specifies CASSYYRPGNTIYF.